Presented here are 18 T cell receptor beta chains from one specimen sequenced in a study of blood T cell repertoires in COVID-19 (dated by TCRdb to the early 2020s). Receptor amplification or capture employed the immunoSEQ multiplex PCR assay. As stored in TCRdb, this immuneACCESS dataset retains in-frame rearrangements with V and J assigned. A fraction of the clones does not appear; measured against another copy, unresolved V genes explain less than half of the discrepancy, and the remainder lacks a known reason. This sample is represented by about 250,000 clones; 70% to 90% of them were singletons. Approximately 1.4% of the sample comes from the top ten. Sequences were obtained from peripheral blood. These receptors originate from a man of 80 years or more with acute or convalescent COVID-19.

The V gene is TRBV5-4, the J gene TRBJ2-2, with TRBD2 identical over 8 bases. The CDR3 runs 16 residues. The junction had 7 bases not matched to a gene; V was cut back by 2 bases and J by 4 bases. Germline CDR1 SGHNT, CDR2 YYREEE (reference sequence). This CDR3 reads CASSLGLAGTTGELFF. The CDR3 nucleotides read TGTGCCAGCAGCTTAGGGCTAGCGGGCACCACCGGGGAGCTGTTTTTT.

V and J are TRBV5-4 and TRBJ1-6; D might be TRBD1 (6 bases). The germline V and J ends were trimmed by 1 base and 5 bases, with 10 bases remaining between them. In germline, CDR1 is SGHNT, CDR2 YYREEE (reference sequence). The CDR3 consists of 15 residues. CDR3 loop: CASSLYRQDNSPLHF. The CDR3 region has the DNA TGTGCCAGCAGCTTGTATCGACAGGATAATTCACCCCTCCACTTT.

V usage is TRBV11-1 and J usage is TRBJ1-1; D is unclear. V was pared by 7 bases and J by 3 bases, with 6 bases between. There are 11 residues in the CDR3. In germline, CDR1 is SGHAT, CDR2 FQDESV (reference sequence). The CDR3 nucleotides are TGTGCCAGCAACATCTACACTGAAGCTTTCTTT. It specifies CASNIYTEAFF.

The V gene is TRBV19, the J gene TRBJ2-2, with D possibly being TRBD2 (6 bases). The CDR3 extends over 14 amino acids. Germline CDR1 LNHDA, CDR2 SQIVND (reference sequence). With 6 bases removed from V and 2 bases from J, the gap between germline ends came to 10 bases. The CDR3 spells CASRAGHNTGELFF. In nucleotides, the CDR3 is TGTGCCAGTAGGGCGGGGCACAACACCGGGGAGCTGTTTTTT.

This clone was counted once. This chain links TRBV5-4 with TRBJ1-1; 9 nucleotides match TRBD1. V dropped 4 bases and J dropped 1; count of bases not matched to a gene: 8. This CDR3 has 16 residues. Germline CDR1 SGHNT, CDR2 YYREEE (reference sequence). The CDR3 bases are TGTGCCAGCAGCCGCCCTCGGACAGGGGAGAACACTGAAGCTTTCTTT. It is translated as CASSRPRTGENTEAFF.

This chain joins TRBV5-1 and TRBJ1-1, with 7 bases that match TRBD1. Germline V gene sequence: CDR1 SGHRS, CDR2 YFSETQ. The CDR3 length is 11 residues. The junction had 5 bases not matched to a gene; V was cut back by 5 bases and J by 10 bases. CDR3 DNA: TGCGCCAGCAGAGGGAACAGGGGAGCTTTCTTT. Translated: CASRGNRGAFF.

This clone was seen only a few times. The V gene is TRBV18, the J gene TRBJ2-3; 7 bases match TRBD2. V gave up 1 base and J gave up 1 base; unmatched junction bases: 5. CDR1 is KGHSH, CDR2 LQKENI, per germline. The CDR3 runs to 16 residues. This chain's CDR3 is CASSPRGGEGTDTQYF. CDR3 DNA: TGTGCCAGCTCACCACGCGGGGGTGAGGGCACAGATACGCAGTATTTT.

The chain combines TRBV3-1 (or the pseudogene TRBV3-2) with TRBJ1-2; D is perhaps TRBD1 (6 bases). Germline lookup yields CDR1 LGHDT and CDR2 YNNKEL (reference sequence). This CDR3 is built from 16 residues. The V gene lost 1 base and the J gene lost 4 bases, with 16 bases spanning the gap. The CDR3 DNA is TGTGCCAGCAGCCAAGGGGAACAGGGATGGGGCTATGGCTACACCTTC. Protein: CASSQGEQGWGYGYTF.

CDR3 amino acids: CATRVEGRTNEQYF. The CDR3 coding sequence is TGTGCCACCCGAGTGGAGGGACGGACCAACGAGCAGTACTTC. V usage is TRBV10-3 and J usage is TRBJ2-7, with TRBD2 as a possible D gene (6 bases). This CDR3 contains 14 residues. Trimming stripped 10 bases from V and 5 bases from J, with 21 bases between. Germline V gives CDR1 ENHRY, CDR2 SYGVKD.

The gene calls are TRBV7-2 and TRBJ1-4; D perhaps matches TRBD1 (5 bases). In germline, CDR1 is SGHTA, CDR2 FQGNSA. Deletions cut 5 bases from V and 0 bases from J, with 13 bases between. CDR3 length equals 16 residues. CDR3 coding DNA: TGTGCCAGCAGCCCATTCCGGACAACAACTAATGAAAAACTGTTTTTT. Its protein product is CASSPFRTTTNEKLFF. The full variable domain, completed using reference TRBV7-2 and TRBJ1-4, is GAGVSQSPSNKVTEKGKDVELRCDPISGHTALYWYRQSLGQGLEFLIYFQGNSAPDKSGLPSDRFSAERTGGSVSTLTIQRTQQEDSAVYLCASSPFRTTTNEKLFFGSGTQLSVL.

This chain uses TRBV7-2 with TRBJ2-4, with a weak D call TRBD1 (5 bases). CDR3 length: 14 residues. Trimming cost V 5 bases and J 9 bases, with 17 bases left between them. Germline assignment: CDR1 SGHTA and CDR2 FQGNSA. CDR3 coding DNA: TGTGCCAGCAGCCTTCTGGGGCCTGGTGGCATTCAGTACTTC. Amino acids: CASSLLGPGGIQYF.

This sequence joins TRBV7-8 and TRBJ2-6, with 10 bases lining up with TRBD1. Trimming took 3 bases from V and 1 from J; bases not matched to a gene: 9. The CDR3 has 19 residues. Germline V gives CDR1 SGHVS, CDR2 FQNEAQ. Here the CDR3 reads CASSFPWGQGRSGANVLTF. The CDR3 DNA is TGTGCCAGCAGCTTTCCTTGGGGACAGGGGCGTTCTGGGGCCAACGTCCTGACTTTC.

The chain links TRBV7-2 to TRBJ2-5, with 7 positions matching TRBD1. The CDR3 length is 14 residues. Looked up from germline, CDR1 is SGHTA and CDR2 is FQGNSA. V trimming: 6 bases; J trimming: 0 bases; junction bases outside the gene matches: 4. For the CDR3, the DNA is TGTGCCAGCAGTCAGACAGGGTACCAAGAGACCCAGTACTTC. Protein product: CASSQTGYQETQYF.

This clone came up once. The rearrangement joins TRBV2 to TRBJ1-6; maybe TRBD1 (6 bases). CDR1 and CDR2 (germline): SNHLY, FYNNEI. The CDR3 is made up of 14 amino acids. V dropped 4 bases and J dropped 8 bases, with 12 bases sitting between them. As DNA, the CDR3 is TGTGCCAGCAGTGTCGGGGGGGCTCATTCACCCCTCCACTTT. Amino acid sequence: CASSVGGAHSPLHF.

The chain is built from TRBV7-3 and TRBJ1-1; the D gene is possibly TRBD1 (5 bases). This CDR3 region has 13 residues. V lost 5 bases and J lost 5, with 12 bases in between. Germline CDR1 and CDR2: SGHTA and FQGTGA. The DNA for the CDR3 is TGTGCCAGCAGCGTCCGACCAGGGACTGAAGCTTTCTTT. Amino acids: CASSVRPGTEAFF.

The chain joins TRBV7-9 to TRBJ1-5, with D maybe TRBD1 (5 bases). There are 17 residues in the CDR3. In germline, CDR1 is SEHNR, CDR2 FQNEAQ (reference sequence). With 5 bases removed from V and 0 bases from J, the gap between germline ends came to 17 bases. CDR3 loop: CASSPPGDAYSNQPQHF. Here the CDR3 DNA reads TGTGCCAGCAGCCCTCCGGGGGACGCCTATAGCAATCAGCCCCAGCATTTT.

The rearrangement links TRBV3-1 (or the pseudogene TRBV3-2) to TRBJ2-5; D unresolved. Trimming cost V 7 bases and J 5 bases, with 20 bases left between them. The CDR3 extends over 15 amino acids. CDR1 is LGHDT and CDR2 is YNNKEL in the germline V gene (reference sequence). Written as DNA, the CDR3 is TGTGCCAGCATTTTCCACTGGGCAGAAAGGGAGACCCAGTACTTC. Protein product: CASIFHWAERETQYF.

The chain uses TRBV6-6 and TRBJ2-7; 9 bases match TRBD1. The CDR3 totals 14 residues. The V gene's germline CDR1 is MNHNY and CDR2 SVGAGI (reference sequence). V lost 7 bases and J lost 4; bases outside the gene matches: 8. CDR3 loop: CASKKGTGSYEQYF. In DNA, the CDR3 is TGTGCCAGCAAGAAAGGGACAGGGAGTTACGAGCAGTACTTC.